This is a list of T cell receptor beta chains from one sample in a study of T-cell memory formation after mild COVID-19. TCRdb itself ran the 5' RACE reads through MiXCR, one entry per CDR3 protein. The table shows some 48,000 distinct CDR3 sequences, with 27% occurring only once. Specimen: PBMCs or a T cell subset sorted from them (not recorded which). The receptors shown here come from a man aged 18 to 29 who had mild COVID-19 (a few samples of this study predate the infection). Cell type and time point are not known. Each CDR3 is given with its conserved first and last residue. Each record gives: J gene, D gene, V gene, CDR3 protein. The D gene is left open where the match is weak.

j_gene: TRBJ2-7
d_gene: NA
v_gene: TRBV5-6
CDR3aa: CASSLQQNEQYF

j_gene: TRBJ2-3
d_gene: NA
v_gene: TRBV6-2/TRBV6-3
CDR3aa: CASSYYPDTQYF

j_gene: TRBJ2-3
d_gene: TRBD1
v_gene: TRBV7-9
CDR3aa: CASSSTGEPDTQYF

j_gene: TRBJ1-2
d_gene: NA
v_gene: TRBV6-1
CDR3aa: CASRERPGAYGYTF

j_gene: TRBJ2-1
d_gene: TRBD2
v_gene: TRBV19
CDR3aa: CASSITAGDYNEQFF

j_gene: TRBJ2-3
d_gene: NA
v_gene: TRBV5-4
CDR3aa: CASSLVTGRDTQYF

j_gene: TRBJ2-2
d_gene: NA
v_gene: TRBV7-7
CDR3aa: CASSLRAHTGELFF

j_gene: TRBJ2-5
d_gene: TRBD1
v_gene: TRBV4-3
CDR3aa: CASSQVGQDDSQETQYF

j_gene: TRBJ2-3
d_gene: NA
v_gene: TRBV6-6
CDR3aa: CASSYSAGSTDTQYF

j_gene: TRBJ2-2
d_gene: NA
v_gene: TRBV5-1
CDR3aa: CASSSSETDFTGELFF

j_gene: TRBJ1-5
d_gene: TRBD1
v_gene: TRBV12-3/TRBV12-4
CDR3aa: CASRLGQFNQPQHF